These T cell receptor beta chains were read from a single sample in a study of response to subunit inactivated influenza vaccine. Each CDR3 protein is one row after TCRdb ran MiXCR on the RT-PCR reads. The profile shows under 850,000 distinct CDR3 sequences, approximately 17% of them singletons. The specimen was PBMCs from blood, collected around 5 days after vaccination. The receptor source for this set is a man aged 45-65 years who received an inactivated influenza vaccine. Both conserved end residues are trimmed from each CDR3.

v_gene: TRBV19
CDR3aa: ASSILENEQF

v_gene: TRBV6-2/TRBV6-3
CDR3aa: ASSYSRQNEQY

v_gene: TRBV7-6
CDR3aa: ASSLVPSGGKRETQY

v_gene: TRBV5-1
CDR3aa: ASSFEGGYYNEQF

v_gene: TRBV29-1
CDR3aa: SVEGLAGFAKNIQY

v_gene: TRBV6-1
CDR3aa: ASSHGLIDGELF

v_gene: TRBV5-1
CDR3aa: ASRLAPGQGDYEQY

v_gene: TRBV11-2
CDR3aa: ASSWATAVSEAF

v_gene: TRBV7-8
CDR3aa: ASSLPLGSYNSPLH

v_gene: TRBV10-2
CDR3aa: ASSKLARSSYNEQF

v_gene: TRBV6-1
CDR3aa: ASTSIYTPPAF

v_gene: TRBV10-3
CDR3aa: AISEWGNEQY

v_gene: TRBV20-1
CDR3aa: SASPLGQGYTDTQY

v_gene: TRBV12-3/TRBV12-4
CDR3aa: ATGFGDRTQY

v_gene: TRBV24-1
CDR3aa: ATSALGQREGYT

v_gene: TRBV5-1
CDR3aa: ASSAGTSNTGELF

v_gene: TRBV12-3/TRBV12-4
CDR3aa: ASRMTSGSQETQY

v_gene: TRBV10-3
CDR3aa: ASTIGQGGTDTQY

v_gene: TRBV6-2/TRBV6-3
CDR3aa: ASSYGLGGTGANVLT

v_gene: TRBV28
CDR3aa: ASSSSGQISGANVLT

v_gene: TRBV6-5
CDR3aa: ASSYHGGTDTQY

v_gene: TRBV7-3
CDR3aa: ASSLNRWSGASTDTQY

v_gene: TRBV13
CDR3aa: ATEGPEETQY

v_gene: TRBV6-2/TRBV6-3
CDR3aa: ASSYPSLRGANSYNEQF

v_gene: TRBV5-1
CDR3aa: ASSLVGRDYEQY

v_gene: TRBV29-1
CDR3aa: SVAADSYEQY

v_gene: TRBV20-1
CDR3aa: SARDVRAYEQY

v_gene: TRBV12-3/TRBV12-4
CDR3aa: ASSPLGGGQY